A selection of T cell receptor beta chains follows, all from one sample in a study of OX40 agonist ivuxolimab in advanced cancers. Method: immunoSEQ multiplex PCR; TCRdb's copy keeps in-frame clones and lacks some. The profile shows approximately 89,000 clones, about 90% of them singletons. The input for sequencing was CD4+ or CD8+ T cells sorted from blood, taken in a trial of the OX40 agonist ivuxolimab. The source is an adult with an advanced solid tumor such as melanoma, head and neck, liver or kidney cancer. Each CDR3 is given with its conserved first and last residue. The D gene is left open where the match is weak. Clone sizes are given selectively: once, few, many, or a class where the clone is expanded.

j_call v_call d_call clone_size cdr3_aa cdr3_nt
TRBJ1-5 TRBV7-2 - - CASSSTGGQPQHF TGTGCCAGCAGCTCCACCGGGGGTCAGCCCCAGCATTTT
TRBJ1-4 TRBV5-1 TRBD1 - CASSEPGTGNEKLFF TGCGCCAGCAGCGAGCCCGGGACAGGGAACGAAAAACTGTTTTTT
TRBJ2-7 TRBV7-9 - - CASSTEGTTYEQYF TGTGCCAGCAGCACCGAGGGAACCACCTACGAGCAGTACTTC
TRBJ2-1 TRBV6-5 TRBD2 - CASSYSSGYGEQFF TGTGCCAGCAGTTACTCTAGCGGGTACGGTGAGCAGTTCTTC
TRBJ2-3 TRBV2 TRBD2 - CASSEALSSGTGDTQYF TGTGCCAGCAGTGAAGCGCTTTCTAGCGGGACTGGAGATACGCAGTATTTT
TRBJ2-7 TRBV28 TRBD1 - CASSFRDRSSYEQYF TGTGCCAGCAGTTTCCGGGACAGGTCTTCCTACGAGCAGTACTTC
TRBJ2-2 TRBV7-8 TRBD2 once CASSLVRTSENTGELFF TGTGCCAGCAGCTTAGTCAGGACTAGCGAGAACACCGGGGAGCTGTTTTTT
TRBJ1-5 TRBV18 TRBD1 - CASSPGQTSNQPQHF TGTGCCAGCTCGCCGGGACAGACGAGCAATCAGCCCCAGCATTTT
TRBJ1-4 TRBV11-2 - - CASSPTQGPRNEKLFF TGTGCCAGCAGTCCTACACAAGGACCCCGTAATGAAAAACTGTTTTTT
TRBJ2-7 TRBV5-1 - - CASSLAVGGRGREQYF TGCGCCAGCAGCTTGGCTGTGGGAGGCCGAGGGAGAGAGCAGTACTTC
TRBJ1-3 TRBV6-5 - - CASRGGSGNTIYF TGTGCCAGCAGAGGGGGATCTGGAAACACCATATATTTT
TRBJ2-7 TRBV5-4 - - CASSPKGAGGLQFYEQYF TGTGCCAGCAGCCCGAAGGGCGCCGGGGGACTCCAATTCTACGAGCAGTACTTC
TRBJ2-5 TRBV7-9 - - CASSSSKGLHGETQYF TGTGCCAGCAGCTCCTCCAAAGGACTGCATGGGGAGACCCAGTACTTC
TRBJ1-2 TRBV5-4 - - CASSLGIGVGGYTF TGTGCCAGCAGCTTGGGGATAGGGGTCGGAGGCTACACCTTC
TRBJ1-3 TRBV11-3 - - CASSLGPNRGTIYF TGTGCCAGCAGCCTGGGGCCGAACCGGGGCACCATATATTTT
TRBJ2-2 TRBV11-1 - - CASKTERNTGELFF TGTGCCAGCAAGACAGAACGGAACACCGGGGAGCTGTTTTTT
TRBJ2-7 TRBV30 TRBD2 once CAWSVTSGSDEQYF TGTGCCTGGAGTGTGACTAGCGGGAGCGACGAGCAGTACTTC
TRBJ2-1 TRBV11-3 - - CASSEWGAHEQFF TGTGCCAGCAGCGAGTGGGGCGCTCATGAGCAGTTCTTC
TRBJ2-1 TRBV5-1 - - CASSLGNAPNEQFF TGCGCCAGCAGCTTGGGAAATGCACCCAATGAGCAGTTCTTC
TRBJ2-7 TRBV9 - once CASSRRGGATLREQYF TGTGCCAGCAGCCGAAGGGGTGGGGCAACCTTACGCGAGCAGTACTTC
TRBJ2-5 TRBV28 - - CASSSRVVQYF TGTGCCAGCAGTTCCAGGGTAGTGCAGTACTTC
TRBJ2-4 TRBV19 - - CATRTAPENIQYF TGTGCCACCCGGACCGCTCCGGAAAACATTCAGTACTTC
TRBJ2-1 TRBV19 - - CASSVTRSSYNEQFF TGTGCCAGTAGTGTCACTAGAAGCTCCTACAATGAGCAGTTCTTC
TRBJ2-5 TRBV7-9 - - CASSLGLAQETQYF TGTGCCAGCAGCTTAGGGCTAGCTCAAGAGACCCAGTACTTC
TRBJ2-1 TRBV4-1 - - CASSQEATAGPGIF TGCGCCAGCAGCCAAGAAGCTACCGCCGGGCCGGGGATCTTC
TRBJ2-7 TRBV11-3 - - CASSLGGTVYEQYF TGTGCCAGCAGCTTAGGGGGGACCGTCTACGAGCAGTACTTC
TRBJ1-6 TRBV6-6 - - CASTLTFSEGSPLHF TGTGCCAGCACTCTTACGTTCTCCGAAGGGTCACCCCTCCACTTT
TRBJ2-5 TRBV2 TRBD1 - CASRDRAQTETQYF TGTGCCAGCAGGGACAGGGCTCAGACAGAGACCCAGTACTTC
TRBJ2-3 TRBV7-3 - - CASSFPLGRTDTQYF TGTGCCAGCAGCTTCCCCCTGGGGCGCACAGATACGCAGTATTTT
TRBJ2-3 TRBV28 - - CASSLQPLNTQYF TGTGCCAGCAGTTTACAACCCTTGAATACGCAGTATTTT
TRBJ2-2 TRBV7-3 TRBD2 - CASSHSSGANTGELFF TGTGCCAGCAGCCATTCTAGCGGAGCGAACACCGGGGAGCTGTTTTTT
TRBJ1-4 TRBV19 TRBD1 - CASSTTGTAIEKLFF TGTGCCAGTAGTACCACCGGGACAGCTATTGAAAAACTGTTTTTT
TRBJ1-1 TRBV25-1 - - CASSEWGEANTEAFF TGTGCCAGCAGTGAATGGGGGGAAGCGAACACTGAAGCTTTCTTT
TRBJ2-6 TRBV4-1 - - CASSLGGGWANVLTF TGCGCCAGCAGCCTCGGCGGAGGCTGGGCCAACGTCCTGACTTTC
TRBJ2-3 TRBV7-2 - - CASSPVRSGDTQYF TGTGCCAGCAGCCCTGTGAGGAGTGGAGATACGCAGTATTTT
TRBJ2-3 TRBV12-5 - - CASGLSSGPLDTQYF TGTGCTAGTGGTTTGTCGAGCGGGCCTCTAGATACGCAGTATTTT
TRBJ2-7 TRBV28 - - CASSNPAPIGEQYF TGTGCCAGCAGCAACCCGGCCCCCATCGGGGAGCAGTACTTC
TRBJ2-3 TRBV28 - few CASSPPSTDTQYF TGTGCCAGCAGCCCGCCTAGCACAGATACGCAGTATTTT
TRBJ2-3 TRBV9 - once CASSKRGTGTDTQYF TGTGCCAGCAGCAAAAGGGGGACCGGAACAGATACGCAGTATTTT
TRBJ2-1 TRBV20-1 - few CSASLNNEQFF TGCAGTGCTTCGTTAAACAATGAGCAGTTCTTC
TRBJ2-3 TRBV7-7 TRBD2 - CASSLGLATDTQYF TGTGCTAGCAGCTTGGGACTAGCAACAGATACGCAGTATTTT
TRBJ2-1 TRBV15 - once CATSREAFGNEQFF TGTGCCACCAGCAGAGAAGCGTTTGGCAATGAGCAGTTCTTC
TRBJ1-5 TRBV23-1 - once CASSQTGACNQPQHF TGCGCCAGCAGTCAAACAGGTGCCTGCAATCAGCCCCAGCATTTT
TRBJ2-7 TRBV19 TRBD1 - CASRDRGSGSSYEQYF TGTGCCAGTAGGGACAGGGGGAGCGGGAGCTCCTACGAGCAGTACTTC
TRBJ1-6 TRBV5-1 TRBD1 - CASRLRQGVGSPLHF TGCGCCAGCAGACTTCGACAGGGGGTCGGTTCACCCCTCCACTTT
TRBJ2-3 TRBV7-3 TRBD2 - CASSRTRTDTQYF TGTGCCAGCAGCAGGACTAGGACAGATACGCAGTATTTT
TRBJ2-1 TRBV20-1 - - CSASLNEQFF TGCAGTGCTAGTTTGAATGAGCAGTTCTTC
TRBJ2-1 TRBV30 TRBD2 - CAWTRTSGYNEQFF TGTGCCTGGACTAGGACTAGCGGATACAATGAGCAGTTCTTC
TRBJ2-5 TRBV9 - many CASSVTGAAETQYF TGTGCCAGCAGCGTTACGGGAGCTGCGGAGACCCAGTACTTC